The entry below gives a single T cell receptor (beta chain) sequence along with its context. Its antigen remains undetermined. One base away there is no much larger clone; base qualities are not given. This sample was taken from a study of T cells in Graves' hyperthyroidism and ophthalmopathy (dated by TCRdb to the late 2010s). General notes on the study: TCR V-J signatures able to tell the groups apart were searched for in a discovery cohort of 90 to 100 patients, of whom more than 40 had Graves' ophthalmopathy and roughly 58 had stable Graves' hyperthyroidism. Whether ophthalmopathy could be predicted prospectively was tested in an independent validation cohort made up of fewer than 20 hyperthyroidism patients plus 17 patients who later progressed to ophthalmopathy. The roughly 91 discovery patients were randomly divided into training and test sets at a 7:3 ratio. In addition, the study compared T-cell repertoires in thyroid tissue and in blood from 6 or 7 Graves' hyperthyroidism patients. After sampling, hyperthyroidism patients received methimazole starting at 30 mg daily, and ophthalmopathy patients received high-dose intravenous methylprednisolone. TCR Vbeta CDR3 sequencing of fewer than 150 peripheral blood samples (roughly 43 ophthalmopathy, roughly 72 hyperthyroidism and 17 progressor patients) is reported in the paper.

TCR beta CDR3 regions were amplified from RNA transcripts. For the first round of RT-PCR on the TCR CDR3, the HTBI primer set was used together with the Qiagen OneStep RT-PCR kit. Libraries were constructed in a second round of multiplex PCR, after which size selection and purification were carried out. Sequencing of the libraries was done on an Illumina HiSeq2000 using paired-end 100 bp reads. The original pipeline was this. SOAPnuke was used to process the raw data, throwing out any read that contained adapters or uncalled bases, had a mean Phred below 15, or lacked an exact constant-primer or identifier match. COPE v1.2.5 was used to merge high-quality paired reads, and clonotypes were defined as unique nucleotide sequences. Clonotypes were aligned to IMGT TRBV, TRBD and TRBJ reference segments using MiTCR v1.1. The analysis included only V-J combinations with a frequency above 0.0001, which together covered about 99% of the repertoires. The TCS score was defined as F50 (clonal expansion) divided by E x V (chaos), with BLOSUM62-based TCRdist calculated between CDR3 peptides within each V-J. Welch's t-statistics and random forest reduced 500 to 550 V-J features to some 14, which were used in a naive Bayes classifier (R e1071). The Morisita-Horn index was used to measure how similar the thyroid and blood repertoires were. TCRdb applied fastp at Q25 and MiXCR to the public reads, then kept only in-frame beta chains. For every CDR3 protein sequence, its rows merge into one entry that carries the most common genes and DNA. None of the V and J calls come from the authors' own analysis; TCRdb made them. This sample gives 450,000 to 700,000 distinct CDR3 sequences in total; around 45% of them show up just once. The ten largest clones represent under 20% of the sample.

Exclusion was applied to patients with uncontrolled infections, other autoimmune diseases, pregnancy or lactation. Diagnoses relied on clinical symptoms, serum thyroxine and TRAb, thyroid ultrasound and orbital computed tomography. Trizol reagent was used to extract total RNA, and RNA quality was then checked on an Agilent 2100 Bioanalyzer. CDR3 length: 11 amino acids, cysteine to phenylalanine. Of the read, only the CDR3 DNA is kept; its 33 bases are in frame from base 1. From the germline V gene, CDR1 is ENHRY and CDR2 is SYGVKD. The V and J ends are trimmed by 0 bases and 15 bases, leaving 9 bases between them. Overall results and qualifications from the work: In validation, progression to ophthalmopathy was predicted by the model with 70.59% sensitivity and 72% to 85% specificity, a median of around 5.9 months before onset. No statistical method was used to fix the sample size in advance, and group allocation was not hidden from the investigators. A model built on a 13 V-J signature distinguished ophthalmopathy from stable hyperthyroidism, reaching 85% to 90% sensitivity and 81.08% specificity in cross-validation and 80%/75% in testing. Blood samples also contained most of the expanded thyroid clonotypes (frequency above 0.001), which suggests that blood repertoires may reflect thyroid immune responses.

Rearrangement joined TRBV10-3 to TRBJ1-3; no D gene call is confident. This sequence was found in an adult woman with Graves' disease, either hyperthyroidism or ophthalmopathy (not recorded which). The sequencing input was peripheral blood or thyroid tissue (not recorded which). The DNA reads TGTGCCATCAGTGAGTCGGTGACAACATATTTT. This sequence encodes CAISESVTTYF.